Each of the 24 T cell receptor beta chains below was sequenced from the same sample in a study of T-cell memory formation after mild COVID-19 (dated by TCRdb to about 2021). The protocol used for the library was 5' RACE. For sequencing, an Illumina NovaSeq 6000 was employed. TCRdb reanalyzed the raw reads on its own, using fastp at Q25 for trimming and MiXCR for clone calling, and kept in-frame beta chains. Every distinct CDR3 protein forms one entry, paired with its most common genes and DNA. Present in this sample are about 160,000 distinct CDR3 sequences, about a third of which were seen just once. About 12% of the sample is taken by the ten largest. The specimen sequenced was PBMCs or a T cell subset sorted from them (not recorded which). The receptor source for this set is an adult woman who had mild COVID-19 (a few samples of this study predate the infection). The sample titles of this study are shuffled in the database, so cell type and time point are left out; the donor was told from shared clones.

The chain couples TRBV18 to TRBJ1-4; 8 bases align to TRBD1. Germline values: CDR1 KGHSH, CDR2 LQKENI. CDR3 length: 15 residues. V gave up 3 bases and J gave up 4 bases; unmatched junction bases: 4. CDR3 sequence: CASSPRTGINEKLFF. CDR3 bases: TGTGCCAGCTCACCGCGGACAGGGATTAATGAAAAACTGTTTTTT.

This rearrangement joins TRBV29-1 to TRBJ1-2; 9 bases line up with TRBD1. The CDR3 extends over 15 amino acids. Germline V gene data show CDR1 as SQVTM and CDR2 as ANQGSEA. V gave up 5 bases and J gave up 4 bases; unmatched junction bases: 11. CDR3 sequence (DNA): TGCAGCGTTCCCGCTCCGGGACAGGGAGGCTATGGCTACACCTTC. Its translation: CSVPAPGQGGYGYTF.

This clonotype was detected once. This chain connects TRBV5-1 to TRBJ2-1; D is tentatively TRBD1 or TRBD2 (6 bases each). Per germline, CDR1 SGHRS and CDR2 YFSETQ. This CDR3 is built from 16 residues. Trimming took off 4 bases at V and 4 bases at J, with 18 bases between the two ends. CDR3 nucleotides: TGCGCCAGCAGCCCGGAGCCGGGGGCAGGGTACAATGAGCAGTTCTTC. Translating it yields CASSPEPGAGYNEQFF.

The chain carries TRBV6-5 and TRBJ2-4; D perhaps matches TRBD1 (7 bases). V was trimmed by 6 bases and J by 1 base, leaving 13 bases between them. From germline, CDR1 is MNHEY and CDR2 SVGAGI. The CDR3 contains 15 residues. DNA of the CDR3: TGTGCCAGCAGAACCAGGGGGGCGGCCAAAAACATTCAGTACTTC. Translation gives CASRTRGAAKNIQYF.

This clonotype was counted many times. This chain links TRBV12-3 or TRBV12-4 with TRBJ2-7; either TRBD1 or TRBD2 may supply D (5 bases each). Between the trimmed V and J ends, which lost 3 bases and 2 bases, there was a span of 5 bases. This CDR3 comprises 12 residues. The CDR3 region has the DNA TGTGCCAGCAGTTTGGGGGCCTACGAGCAGTACTTC. Protein sequence: CASSLGAYEQYF.

This clonotype occurred a few times. The V call is TRBV29-1, the J call TRBJ1-2; 9 bases are a match to TRBD1. Trimming took 1 base from V and 6 from J; bases not matched to a gene: 6. The CDR3 spans 14 residues. Germline-derived CDR1 and CDR2 are SQVTM and ANQGSEA. The CDR3, as DNA: TGCAGCGTTGAAGCCGGACAGGGGAACCATGGCTACACCTTC. Its protein is CSVEAGQGNHGYTF.

This clonotype has only a few counts. The chain uses TRBV4-1 and TRBJ2-7, with TRBD1 matching 8 bases. After removal of 3 bases from V and 1 base from J, the junction contained 5 bases not matched to a gene. Per germline, CDR1 MGHRA and CDR2 YSYEKL. The CDR3 length is 15 residues. For the CDR3, the DNA is TGCGCCAGCAGCCAGACAGGGGATTATTCCTACGAGCAGTACTTC. Translation gives CASSQTGDYSYEQYF.

The CDR3 protein is CASSFAGLAGGLTDTQYF. CDR3 coding DNA: TGTGCCAGCAGTTTCGCCGGACTAGCGGGGGGGTTAACAGATACGCAGTATTTT. The chain employs TRBV6-5 and TRBJ2-3; TRBD2 aligns across 15 bases. Germline assignment: CDR1 MNHEY and CDR2 SVGAGI. This CDR3 is 18 amino acids long. The V gene end was trimmed by 4 bases and the J gene end by 3 bases; junction bases not matched to a gene: 8.

The J gene is TRBJ1-2, the V gene TRBV29-1; 8 bases agree with TRBD1. The germline gives CDR1 SQVTM, CDR2 ANQGSEA. After removal of 5 bases from V and 7 bases from J, the junction contained 6 bases not matched to a gene. CDR3 length: 12 amino acids. The CDR3 DNA follows: TGCAGCGTTCATCCCGGACAGGGTGGCTACACCTTC. Translation: CSVHPGQGGYTF. Full variable domain (outside the CDR3, taken from reference TRBV29-1 and TRBJ1-2): SAVISQKPSRDICQRGTSLTIQCQVDSQVTMMFWYRQQPGQSLTLIATANQGSEATYESGFVIDKFPISRPNLTFSTLTVSNMSPEDSSIYLCSVHPGQGGYTFGSGTRLTVV.

This clonotype appeared a few times. The gene calls are TRBV12-3 or TRBV12-4 and TRBJ1-2; 9 bases agree with TRBD1. V lost 4 bases to trimming and J lost 8 bases; unmatched junction nucleotides: 8. This CDR3 has 14 amino acids. DNA of the CDR3: TGTGCCAGCAGTTACCGGGACAGGGCAAGAGGCTACACCTTC. This codes for CASSYRDRARGYTF.

The V call is TRBV20-1, the J call TRBJ2-3, with 8 bases fitting TRBD1. The CDR3 runs to 13 residues. Germline assignment: CDR1 DFQATT and CDR2 SNEGSKA (reference sequence). The V gene end was trimmed by 5 bases and the J gene end by 6 bases; junction bases not matched to a gene: 7. CDR3 residues: CSAPDRGLDTQYF. In nucleotides, the CDR3 is TGCAGTGCTCCCGACAGGGGACTGGATACGCAGTATTTT.

This clonotype was picked up a small number of times. The chain carries TRBV2 and TRBJ1-5; D remains ambiguous. The CDR3 loop spans 14 amino acids. V dropped 8 bases and J dropped 2 bases, with 13 bases sitting between them. Germline assignment: CDR1 SNHLY and CDR2 FYNNEI. CDR3 region: CASRLSGGNQPQHF. The CDR3 nucleotides read TGTGCCAGCCGTCTTTCCGGGGGCAATCAGCCCCAGCATTTT. Full variable domain (outside the CDR3, taken from reference TRBV2 and TRBJ1-5): EPEVTQTPSHQVTQMGQEVILRCVPISNHLYFYWYRQILGQKVEFLVSFYNNEISEKSEIFDDQFSVERPDGSNFTLKIRSTKLEDSAMYFCASRLSGGNQPQHFGDGTRLSIL.

The chain is built from TRBV13 and TRBJ2-7; no reliable D call. CDR3 length: 13 amino acids. Germline loops: CDR1 PRHDT, CDR2 FYEKMQ (reference sequence). Trimming pared 2 bases from V and 5 bases from J, leaving 10 bases between. The CDR3 coding sequence is TGTGCCAGCAGCTTACGCGGCCGAGACGAGCAGTACTTC. Protein sequence: CASSLRGRDEQYF.

The chain carries TRBV15 and TRBJ2-1; 10 bases map to TRBD2. Germline CDR1 reads LNHNV; CDR2 reads YYDKDF (reference sequence). V lost 8 bases to trimming and J lost 2 bases; unmatched junction nucleotides: 6. The CDR3 consists of 15 residues. The CDR3 bases are TGTGCCACCGCTAGCGGGAGTAGACCCTACAATGAGCAGTTCTTC. Its translation is CATASGSRPYNEQFF.

In its sample, this clonotype was seen a few times. The gene calls are TRBV2 and TRBJ2-7; no definite D call. The germline V and J ends were trimmed by 1 base and 3 bases, with 7 bases remaining between them. Germline loops: CDR1 SNHLY, CDR2 FYNNEI. The length of the CDR3 is 13 residues. In nucleotides, the CDR3 is TGTGCCAGCAGTGAAGGTGGCCTCTACGAGCAGTACTTC. It specifies CASSEGGLYEQYF.

This clonotype was observed once. The rearrangement links TRBV3-1 to TRBJ1-2; TRBD1 might be the D (5 bases). Germline lookup yields CDR1 LGHDT and CDR2 YNNKEL (reference sequence). V lost 0 bases, J lost 4 bases, and 9 bases lay in between. The CDR3 runs to 14 residues. DNA for the CDR3: TGTGCCAGCAGCCAAGAAGGGGATTTCTATGGCTACACCTTC. It codes for CASSQEGDFYGYTF. The complete variable domain, with remaining parts taken from reference TRBV3-1 and TRBJ1-2, reads DTAVSQTPKYLVTQMGNDKSIKCEQNLGHDTMYWYKQDSKKFLKIMFSYNNKELIINETVPNRFSPKSPDKAHLNLHINSLELGDSAVYFCASSQEGDFYGYTFGSGTRLTVV.

This clonotype was seen only a few times. The chain has TRBV20-1 and TRBJ1-5; no firm D call. The germline CDR1 and CDR2 sequences are DFQATT and SNEGSKA (reference sequence). CDR3 length: 14 residues. Trimming left V 0 bases short and J 0 bases short, with 6 bases between. The CDR3 region is CSARDGTSNQPQHF. CDR3 DNA sequence: TGCAGTGCTAGAGATGGAACTAGCAATCAGCCCCAGCATTTT.

The rearrangement uses TRBV29-1 and TRBJ2-2; D is possibly TRBD1 (5 bases). CDR3 length: 15 residues. Trimming left V 2 bases short and J 0 bases short, with 10 bases between. Germline CDR1 reads SQVTM; CDR2 reads ANQGSEA. As DNA, the CDR3 is TGCAGCGTTGAAAAAAGGGGCACGAACACCGGGGAGCTGTTTTTT. Translation: CSVEKRGTNTGELFF.

The chain couples TRBV6-1 to TRBJ2-5, with 7 bases fitting TRBD2. Germline trimming cut 6 bases from V and 7 bases from J; bases unmatched to any gene: 17. Germline V lookup: CDR1 MNHNS, CDR2 SASEGT. The CDR3 totals 16 residues. Here the CDR3 DNA reads TGTGCCAGCAGCTTTCTAGCGGAGAGCTTGGGTGGGACCCAGTACTTC. It yields the protein CASSFLAESLGGTQYF.

This clonotype was observed a few times. This chain uses TRBV6-5 with TRBJ2-1; TRBD2 aligns across 11 bases. Trimming at V came to 0 bases and at J to 6 bases, leaving 4 bases not matched to a gene. The CDR3 covers 16 residues. Germline V gene sequence: CDR1 MNHEY, CDR2 SVGAGI. The CDR3 nucleotides are TGTGCCAGCAGTTACTCCGGGCTAGCGGGAGGCAATGAGCAGTTCTTC. Residues: CASSYSGLAGGNEQFF.

CDR3 in amino acids: CASSLAASGRPGANVLTF. The CDR3, as DNA: TGTGCCAGCAGCTTAGCGGCTAGCGGGAGGCCTGGGGCCAACGTCCTGACTTTC. The genes are TRBV7-2 and TRBJ2-6; TRBD2 matches at 11 bases. Germline trimming cut 0 bases from V and 2 bases from J; bases unmatched to any gene: 3. This CDR3 has 18 amino acids. CDR1 SGHTA and CDR2 FQGNSA come from the germline V gene.

By sample fraction, this clonotype is medium-sized. The J gene is TRBJ2-7, the V gene TRBV7-9; D tentatively fits TRBD1 or TRBD2 (5 bases each). The CDR3 runs to 11 residues. Germline loops: CDR1 SEHNR, CDR2 FQNEAQ (reference sequence). Trimming took 11 bases from V and 4 from J, leaving 12 bases between them. Here the CDR3 reads CASGTVYEQYF. In nucleotides, the CDR3 is TGTGCCTCCGGGACGGTTTACGAGCAGTACTTC.

This clonotype was counted a few times. The chain joins TRBV11-2 to TRBJ1-2, with D tentatively TRBD1 (5 bases). V shed 0 bases and J shed 4 bases, with 15 bases lying between them. The CDR3 contains 16 residues. Germline loops: CDR1 SGHAT, CDR2 FQNNGV. The CDR3: CASSLDQWDFSYGYTF. The CDR3 DNA reads TGTGCCAGCAGCTTAGATCAATGGGACTTTAGCTATGGCTACACCTTC.

A remark on this clonotype: A much larger clonotype is one base distant, so this may be a read error. No conserved phenylalanine or tryptophan ends this CDR3, so it is likely a read error. This rearrangement joins TRBV6-6 to TRBJ2-5; D call uncertain. Trimming removed 6 bases from V and 5 bases from J, with 7 bases in between. There are 11 residues in the CDR3. The germline gives CDR1 MNHNY, CDR2 SVGAGI (reference sequence). CDR3 loop: CASRGPETQYY. CDR3 nucleotide sequence: TGTGCCAGCAGAGGGCCGGAGACCCAGTACTAC.